This T cell receptor (beta chain) originates from a study of glioma-infiltrating T cells after dendritic cell vaccination. About the research overall: Samples are from glioblastoma patients in Phase I and II dendritic cell vaccine trials. Patients received three intradermal dendritic cell vaccine injections at biweekly intervals.

Trimming removed 0 bases from V and 3 bases from J, with 16 bases in between. Germline V lookup: CDR1 SGHDT, CDR2 YYEEEE. The CDR3 is 16 amino acids. Noted time point: after dendritic cell vaccination, including at tumor progression/relapse. Selection required adequate fresh-frozen tumor tissue plus more than two years' survival data. Only in-frame clones appear in the TCRdb table, and some are missing; sequencing was by immunoSEQ multiplex PCR. Of about 25,000 clones listed, about nine tenths were seen once; the top ten hold about 2.9%. General study points: The cohort had few patients with full blood and tumor sets.

This clone was recorded only once. What it binds is unknown. The origin of this receptor is a human donor with glioblastoma. This specimen was blood, taken after dendritic cell vaccination. The chain recombines TRBV5-6 with TRBJ2-7; D may be TRBD2 (6 bases). The CDR3 coding sequence is TGTGCCAGCAGCTTGGCTGACGGGGGTTTAGGCTACGAGCAGTACTTC. Protein product: CASSLADGGLGYEQYF. Filled out from reference TRBV5-6 and TRBJ2-7, the complete variable domain reads DAGVTQSPTHLIKTRGQQVTLRCSPKSGHDTVSWYQQALGQGPQFIFQYYEEEERQRGNFPDRFSGHQFPNYSSELNVNALLLGDSALYLCASSLADGGLGYEQYFGPGTRLTVT.